This T cell receptor (beta chain) is from a study of monozygotic twins with inflammatory bowel disease. The CDR3 is made up of 17 amino acids. Germline V lookup: CDR1 SGHTA, CDR2 FQGNSA. A template switching step added UMIs, each with a 6-nucleotide sample barcode. For both chains, the TCRalpha and TCRbeta cDNA went through two nested PCRs of approximately 16 and 9 cycles. TCRdb reprocessed the 5' RACE reads and stores each CDR3 protein as one record, lacking DNA. Its listing shows 400,000 or so distinct CDR3 sequences. What was sequenced was blood. The chain employs TRBV7-2 and TRBJ2-7; TCRdb's D call, TRBD1, is unchecked because there is no DNA. This receptor was identified in a human donor with ulcerative colitis or Crohn's disease, or a healthy co-twin of an affected twin (not recorded which). CDR3 amino acids: CASTLMFGVGTYYEQYF.